These 30 T cell receptor beta chains share one sample of origin, sequenced in a study of primary melanoma T cells and metastatic recurrence. Generated by immunoSEQ multiplex PCR, the TCRdb table keeps only in-frame clones and is missing some. This sample carries approximately 1,500 clones, 70% to 90% of them seen once, and the ten largest clones take roughly 12%. The sequencing input was melanoma tumor tissue. These receptors were obtained from a human donor with melanoma.

The chain is built from TRBV12-5 and TRBJ2-1; 9 bases are shared with TRBD2. The germline V gene encodes CDR1 LGHNT and CDR2 FRNRAP. J was trimmed by 6 bases and V by 3 bases; bases with no gene match: 6. The CDR3 totals 15 residues. CDR3 in DNA: TGTGCTAGTGGTTTCCGGGTTAGCGGGGGCAATGAGCAGTTCTTC. It codes for CASGFRVSGGNEQFF.

The chain recombines TRBV14 with TRBJ1-2; tentatively, D is TRBD1 (5 bases). The CDR3 is made up of 13 amino acids. Trimming took off 5 bases at V and 5 bases at J, with 12 bases between the two ends. The germline gives CDR1 SGHDN, CDR2 FVKESK. CDR3 loop: CASSAAEGYGYTF. CDR3 coding DNA: TGTGCCAGCAGCGCTGCGGAGGGGTATGGCTACACCTTC.

The rearrangement links TRBV7-8 to TRBJ2-7; 9 bases agree with TRBD2. This CDR3 is built from 13 residues. The trim removed 5 bases at V and 3 bases at J, leaving 2 bases unmatched. Germline V gives CDR1 SGHVS, CDR2 FQNEAQ. The CDR3 region has the DNA TGTGCCAGCAGCCGCGGGGGGGACTACGAGCAGTACTTC. This encodes CASSRGGDYEQYF.

The rearrangement joins TRBV11-3 to TRBJ1-4; maybe TRBD1 (6 bases). Germline assignment: CDR1 SGHNT and CDR2 YENEEA. The CDR3 contains 15 residues. V lost 4 bases and J lost 7, with 16 bases in between. CDR3 DNA sequence: TGTGCCAGCAGCTCCTCGGCAGGGGAAAGTGAAAAACTGTTTTTT. Amino acids: CASSSSAGESEKLFF.

Note on this clone: Its ends do not fully match the called genes, so a read error is possible. The rearrangement uses TRBV6-8 and TRBJ1-1; D gene ambiguous. Germline lookup yields CDR1 MNHGY and CDR2 SAAAGT. The CDR3 consists of 13 residues. The CDR3 spells CASSYESNTEAFF. For the CDR3, the DNA is TGTGCCAGCAGTTATGAGTCGAACACTGAAGCTTTYTTT.

This rearrangement joins TRBV11-3 to TRBJ2-5; 11 bases are a match to TRBD1. CDR3 size: 14 residues. Losses at the gene ends were 5 bases for V and 5 bases for J; bases not matched to a gene: 4. Germline V CDR1 and CDR2: SGHNT, YENEEA. In DNA form, the CDR3 reads TGTGCCAGCAGCCGCGGACAGGGGGCTGAGACCCAGTACTTC. Translating gives CASSRGQGAETQYF.

This sequence joins TRBV5-1 and TRBJ2-1; TRBD1 matches 9 bases. V was pared by 2 bases and J by 6 bases, with 6 bases of the junction left unmatched. CDR3 length: 15 amino acids. CDR1 and CDR2 (germline): SGHRS, YFSETQ. The CDR3, as DNA: TGCGCCAGCAGCTTCTCGGGACAGGGATCCAATGAGCAGTTCTTC. Its protein is CASSFSGQGSNEQFF. The whole variable domain, filled in from reference TRBV5-1 and TRBJ2-1, reads KAGVTQTPRYLIKTRGQQVTLSCSPISGHRSVSWYQQTPGQGLQFLFEYFSETQRNKGNFPGRFSGRQFSNSRSEMNVSTLELGDSALYLCASSFSGQGSNEQFFGPGTRLTVL.

The gene calls are TRBV6-8 and TRBJ2-7; 7 nucleotides agree with TRBD2. After removal of 5 bases from V and 0 bases from J, the junction contained 16 bases not matched to a gene. The length of the CDR3 is 18 residues. In germline, CDR1 is MNHGY, CDR2 SAAAGT. The CDR3 region has the DNA TGTGCCAGCAGTAAAACCCATCCCCTGGGCGGGAGCTCCTACGAGCAGTACTTC. Protein sequence: CASSKTHPLGGSSYEQYF.

V and J are TRBV30 and TRBJ1-4; 9 bases are a match to TRBD1. CDR1 and CDR2 from the germline V gene are GTSNPN and SVGIG (reference sequence). CDR3 length equals 15 residues. V trimming: 2 bases; J trimming: 8 bases; junction bases outside the gene matches: 9. CDR3 sequence reads: CAWSPGQGTSEKLFF. In nucleotides, the CDR3 is TGTGCCTGGAGTCCAGGACAGGGGACGTCGGAAAAACTGTTTTTT.

The genes are TRBV6-8 and TRBJ1-5; no firm D call. There are 14 residues in the CDR3. Trimming removed 4 bases from V and 1 base from J, with 8 bases in between. In germline, CDR1 is MNHGY, CDR2 SAAAGT. In DNA, the CDR3 is TGTGCCAGCAGTTCGGGGTTCAGCAATCAGCCCCAGCATTTT. Translating gives CASSSGFSNQPQHF.

The chain is built from TRBV6-8 and TRBJ1-5; TRBD1 agrees at 7 bases. The CDR3 totals 16 residues. Germline assignment: CDR1 MNHGY and CDR2 SAAAGT. The V and J ends lost 5 bases and 7 bases, in that order; junction bases with no gene match: 14. As DNA, the CDR3 is TGTGCCAGCAGTGATGAAGGAGGGCAGGGGGACCAGCCCCAGCATTTT. Translation: CASSDEGGQGDQPQHF.

The J gene is TRBJ2-1, the V gene TRBV6-8; 11 positions agree with TRBD2. V dropped 6 bases and J dropped 2; count of bases not matched to a gene: 3. This CDR3 contains 15 residues. Germline CDR1 reads MNHGY; CDR2 reads SAAAGT. The CDR3 coding sequence is TGTGCCAGCAGAATGACTAGCGGGGCCTACAATGAGCAGTTCTTC. Translating it yields CASRMTSGAYNEQFF.

The J gene is TRBJ1-6, the V gene TRBV6-8; D possibly corresponds to TRBD1 (5 bases). Germline lookup yields CDR1 MNHGY and CDR2 SAAAGT. The CDR3 has 14 amino acids. Trimming cost V 10 bases and J 5 bases, with 15 bases left between them. The CDR3 here is CATGRGLDNSPLHF. The CDR3, as DNA: TGTGCCACCGGGCGGGGGTTAGATAATTCACCCCTCCACTTT.

The chain joins TRBV6-8 to TRBJ1-5; D is unclear. In germline, CDR1 is MNHGY, CDR2 SAAAGT. Trimming pared 1 base from V and 0 bases from J, leaving 10 bases between. The CDR3 is 16 amino acids. The CDR3 nucleotides read TGTGCCAGCAGTTACTGGCAGGAACATAGCAATCAGCCCCAGCATTTT. Amino acids: CASSYWQEHSNQPQHF.

The chain combines TRBV30 with TRBJ1-2, with a weak D call TRBD1 (6 bases). The germline V gene encodes CDR1 GTSNPN and CDR2 SVGIG (reference sequence). The CDR3 is 13 residues long. Trimming took off 3 bases at V and 2 bases at J, with 10 bases between the two ends. The CDR3 sequence: CAWSRDMNYGYTF. The CDR3 DNA reads TGTGCCTGGAGCCGGGACATGAACTATGGCTACACCTTC.

The chain recombines TRBV28 with TRBJ2-1, with 14 nucleotides matching TRBD2. From germline, CDR1 is MDHEN and CDR2 SYDVKM. This CDR3 has 17 amino acids. J gave up 6 bases and V 6 bases, and 10 bases lay outside the gene matches. The CDR3 nucleotides are TGTGCCAGCAGAGGACTTTTAGGACTAGCGGGAGGCAATGAGCAGTTCTTC. Amino acids: CASRGLLGLAGGNEQFF.

The V gene is TRBV15, the J gene TRBJ2-5, with 7 bases fitting TRBD1. Germline CDR1 is LNHNV and CDR2 is YYDKDF (reference sequence). The CDR3 extends over 20 amino acids. V shed 5 bases, J shed 5 bases, and the junction held 26 bases outside the gene matches. The CDR3 DNA reads as TGTGCCACCAGCCGATTGGGGCCTTGGGATTCGACAGGGTGGGGCGAGACCCAGTACTTC. Protein product: CATSRLGPWDSTGWGETQYF.

This chain uses TRBV14 with TRBJ2-5; D gene uncertain. Germline CDR1 reads SGHDN; CDR2 reads FVKESK. The CDR3 is 12 amino acids. V lost 2 bases and J lost 5, with 6 bases in between. CDR3 DNA sequence: TGTGCCAGCAGCCAATCCCGGGAGACCCAGTACTTC. This translates into CASSQSRETQYF. Based on the CDR3 plus reference TRBV14 and TRBJ2-5, the full variable domain is EAGVTQFPSHSVIEKGQTVTLRCDPISGHDNLYWYRRVMGKEIKFLLHFVKESKQDESGMPNNRFLAERTGGTYSTLKVQPAELEDSGVYFCASSQSRETQYFGPGTRLLVL.

The gene calls are TRBV29-1 and TRBJ2-3; D uncertain. The CDR3 has 12 residues. Germline CDR1 is SQVTM and CDR2 is ANQGSEA. The ends were cut back, 1 base at V and 5 bases at J, with 7 bases in the middle. The CDR3 reads CSVEVVGDTQYF. The CDR3, as DNA: TGCAGCGTTGAAGTGGTGGGAGATACGCAGTATTTT.

The genes are TRBV19 and TRBJ1-1, with TRBD1 matching over 9 bases. V shed 5 bases and J 4 bases; nucleotides not matched to a gene: 14. Germline assignment: CDR1 LNHDA and CDR2 SQIVND (reference sequence). The CDR3 is 17 amino acids. The DNA for the CDR3 is TGTGCCAGTAGTGCTCAAATCACAGGGGGCGATAGCACTGAAGCTTTCTTT. Its protein is CASSAQITGGDSTEAFF.

This chain uses TRBV11-3 with TRBJ1-5; no clear D. In germline, CDR1 is SGHNT, CDR2 YENEEA. The CDR3 consists of 14 residues. The V end lost 1 base, the J end lost 4 bases, and 8 bases lay between the germline ends. CDR3 DNA: TGTGCCAGCAGCTTAGGTAGTGGGAATCAGCCCCAGCATTTT. Amino acids: CASSLGSGNQPQHF.

The chain joins TRBV28 to TRBJ2-2, with D perhaps assigned TRBD1 or TRBD2 (5 bases each). V gave up 4 bases and J gave up 4 bases, with 13 bases separating them. In germline, CDR1 is MDHEN, CDR2 SYDVKM. The CDR3 loop spans 15 amino acids. The CDR3 nucleotides are TGTGCCAGCAGTTCATCCGGGGCTTCCACCGGGGAGCTGTTTTTT. Translated: CASSSSGASTGELFF.

The CDR3 DNA follows: TGTGCCAGCTCAGGGACAGAGGCCAAAAACATTCAGTACTTC. Translation: CASSGTEAKNIQYF. V is TRBV18 and J is TRBJ2-4; 7 nucleotides match TRBD1. The ends lost 5 bases at V and 1 base at J; junction bases unmatched: 2. The CDR3 is 14 amino acids. Per germline, CDR1 KGHSH and CDR2 LQKENI. Variable domain in full (rest from reference TRBV18 and TRBJ2-4): NAGVMQNPRHLVRRRGQEARLRCSPMKGHSHVYWYRQLPEEGLKFMVYLQKENIIDESGMPKERFSAEFPKEGPSILRIQQVVRGDSAAYFCASSGTEAKNIQYFGAGTRLSVL.

This clone was observed a single time. The DNA of the CDR3 is TGCGCCAGCAGCTTGGCCGGAGCAGGGGCTGGAAACACCATATATTTT. This sequence encodes CASSLAGAGAGNTIYF. The chain couples TRBV5-1 to TRBJ1-3, with a weak D call TRBD1 (6 bases). This CDR3 spans 16 amino acids. The V gene lost 0 bases and the J gene lost 2 bases, with 12 bases spanning the gap. Germline CDR1 and CDR2: SGHRS and YFSETQ.

The chain joins TRBV30 to TRBJ1-2; D gene ambiguous. V was trimmed by 2 bases and J by 0 bases, leaving 4 bases between them. Per the germline V gene, CDR1 is GTSNPN and CDR2 is SVGIG (reference sequence). CDR3 length equals 12 residues. This CDR3 is CAWSSPNYGYTF. The CDR3 bases are TGTGCCTGGAGTTCCCCTAACTATGGCTACACCTTC. The full variable domain, completed using reference TRBV30 and TRBJ1-2, is SQTIHQWPATLVQPVGSPLSLECTVEGTSNPNLYWYRQAAGRGLQLLFYSVGIGQISSEVPQNLSASRPQDRQFILSSKKLLLSDSGFYLCAWSSPNYGYTFGSGTRLTVV.

This chain links TRBV5-1 with TRBJ1-4, with D perhaps matching TRBD1 (6 bases). Germline V gene sequence: CDR1 SGHRS, CDR2 YFSETQ. V lost 5 bases to trimming and J lost 0 bases, with 8 bases between them. CDR3 length: 14 amino acids. The CDR3 reads CASSQGSTNEKLFF. Here the CDR3 DNA reads TGCGCCAGCAGTCAGGGGTCAACTAATGAAAAACTGTTTTTT.

The V and J genes are TRBV11-3 and TRBJ1-4, with TRBD1 identical over 9 bases. The trim removed 3 bases at V and 0 bases at J, leaving 5 bases unmatched. CDR3 length equals 17 residues. Looked up from germline, CDR1 is SGHNT and CDR2 is YENEEA. DNA of the CDR3: TGTGCCAGCAGCTTGGGACAGGGAATTGCAACTAATGAAAAACTGTTTTTT. Its translation is CASSLGQGIATNEKLFF.

The J gene is TRBJ2-7, the V gene TRBV7-5; TRBD1 was called by the table and not checked on the DNA. TRBV7-5 is a pseudogene locus. The CDR3 length is 15 residues. CDR3 residues: CASSPPGQGYYEQYF. In DNA, the CDR3 is TGTGCCAGCAGCCCCCCGGGACAGGGGTACTACGAGCAGTACTTC.

CDR3 nucleotides: TGTGCCAGCAGCCGGGACTTTAACTATGGCTACACCTTC. Protein sequence: CASSRDFNYGYTF. The chain joins TRBV6-8 to TRBJ1-2; D perhaps matches TRBD1 (5 bases). V was pared by 6 bases and J by 1 base, with 9 bases between. The CDR3 length is 13 residues. Germline-derived CDR1 and CDR2 are MNHGY and SAAAGT.

The CDR3 sequence is CASSFGGGTEYGYTF. The CDR3 region has the DNA TGCGCCAGCAGCTTTGGCGGTGGGACAGAGTATGGCTACACCTTC. This chain joins TRBV5-1 and TRBJ1-2; TRBD1 matches 7 bases. V shed 2 bases, J shed 5 bases, and the junction held 9 bases outside the gene matches. The germline V gene encodes CDR1 SGHRS and CDR2 YFSETQ. This CDR3 region has 15 residues.